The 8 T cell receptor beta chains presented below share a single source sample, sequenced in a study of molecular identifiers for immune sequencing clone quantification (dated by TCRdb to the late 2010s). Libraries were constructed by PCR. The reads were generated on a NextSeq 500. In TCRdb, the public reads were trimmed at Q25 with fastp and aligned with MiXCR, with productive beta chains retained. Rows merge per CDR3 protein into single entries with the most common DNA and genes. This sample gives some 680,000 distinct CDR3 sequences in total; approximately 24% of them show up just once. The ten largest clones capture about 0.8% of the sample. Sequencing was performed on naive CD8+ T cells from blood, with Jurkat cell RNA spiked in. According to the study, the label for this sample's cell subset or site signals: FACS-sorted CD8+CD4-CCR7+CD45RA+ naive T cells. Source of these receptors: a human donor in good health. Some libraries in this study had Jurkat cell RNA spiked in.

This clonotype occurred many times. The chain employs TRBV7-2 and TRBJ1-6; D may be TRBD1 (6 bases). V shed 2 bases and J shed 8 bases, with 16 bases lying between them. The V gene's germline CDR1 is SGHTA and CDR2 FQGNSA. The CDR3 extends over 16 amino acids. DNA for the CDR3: TGTGCCAGCAGCTTATCCACAGGGTGGTCTGATTCACCCCTCCACTTT. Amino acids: CASSLSTGWSDSPLHF.

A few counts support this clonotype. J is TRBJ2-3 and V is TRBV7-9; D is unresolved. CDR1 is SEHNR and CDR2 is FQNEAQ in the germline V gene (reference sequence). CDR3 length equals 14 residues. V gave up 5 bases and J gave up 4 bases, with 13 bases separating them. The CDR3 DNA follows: TGTGCCAGCAGCCCTCCCCAGCTTCCAGATACGCAGTATTTT. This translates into CASSPPQLPDTQYF.

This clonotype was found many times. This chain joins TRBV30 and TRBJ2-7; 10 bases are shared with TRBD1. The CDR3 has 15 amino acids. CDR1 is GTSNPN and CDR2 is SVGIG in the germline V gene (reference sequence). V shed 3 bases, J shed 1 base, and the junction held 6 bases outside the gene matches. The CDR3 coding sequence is TGTGCCTGGAGCGCTGACAGGGGGCCTTCCTACGAGCAGTACTTC. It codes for CAWSADRGPSYEQYF.

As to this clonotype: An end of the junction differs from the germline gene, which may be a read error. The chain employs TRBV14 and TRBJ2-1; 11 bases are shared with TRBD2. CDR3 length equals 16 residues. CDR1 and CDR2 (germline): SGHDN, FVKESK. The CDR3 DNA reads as TGTACCAGCAGCCAGATGGGACTAGCGGCCCACAATGAGCAGTTCTTC. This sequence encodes CTSSQMGLAAHNEQFF.

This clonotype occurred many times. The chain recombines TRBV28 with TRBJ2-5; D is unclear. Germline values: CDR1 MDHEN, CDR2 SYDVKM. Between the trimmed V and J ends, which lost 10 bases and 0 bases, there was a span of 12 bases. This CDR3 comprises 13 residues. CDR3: CATVPPYQETQYF. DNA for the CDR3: TGTGCCACGGTCCCCCCGTACCAAGAGACCCAGTACTTC.

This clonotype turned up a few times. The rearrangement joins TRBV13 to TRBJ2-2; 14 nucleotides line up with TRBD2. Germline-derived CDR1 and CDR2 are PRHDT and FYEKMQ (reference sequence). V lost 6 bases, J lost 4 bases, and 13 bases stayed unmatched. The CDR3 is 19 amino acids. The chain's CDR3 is CASRPRLAGGPRATGELFF. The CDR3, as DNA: TGTGCCAGCAGACCTCGACTAGCGGGAGGGCCGAGGGCCACCGGGGAGCTGTTTTTT.

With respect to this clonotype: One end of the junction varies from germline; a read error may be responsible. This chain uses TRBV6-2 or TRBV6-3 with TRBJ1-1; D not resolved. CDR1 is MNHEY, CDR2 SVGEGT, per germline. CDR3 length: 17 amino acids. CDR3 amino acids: CASSYPDQQSMNTVAFF. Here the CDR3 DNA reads TGTGCCAGCAGTTACCCCGATCAACAGAGCATGAACACTGTAGCTTTCTTT.

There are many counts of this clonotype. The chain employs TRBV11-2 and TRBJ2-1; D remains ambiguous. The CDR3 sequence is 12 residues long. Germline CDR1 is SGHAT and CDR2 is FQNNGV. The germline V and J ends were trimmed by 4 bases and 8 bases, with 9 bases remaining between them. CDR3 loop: CASSSLVDEQFF. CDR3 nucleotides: TGTGCCAGCAGCTCCCTAGTCGATGAGCAGTTCTTC.